This TCR beta chain was profiled in a study of T cell responses to AZD1222 COVID-19 vaccine. Whole-study findings and limits: Among AZD1222 vaccinees, only six were seropositive at baseline.

Repertoires were generated with immunoSEQ multiplex PCR, while TCRdb's copy carries only in-frame clones and drops some. Among 140,000 to 150,000 clones listed, about 93% were seen once. About this clone itself: Its target is unknown.

CDR3 length equals 14 residues. V lost 1 base, J lost 5 bases, and 11 bases lay in between. Germline V CDR1 and CDR2: LGHNA, YNFKEQ. The sequence derives from an adult who received the AZD1222 COVID-19 vaccine. The sample here was peripheral blood, taken 28 days after the second AZD1222 dose. The chain joins TRBV4-2 to TRBJ1-2; D perhaps matches TRBD1 (6 bases). This chain's CDR3 is CASSQGQEAYGYTF. The CDR3, as DNA: TGTGCCAGCAGCCAAGGACAGGAAGCTTATGGCTACACCTTC.